These 26 T cell receptor beta chains were sequenced from one sample in a study of blood T cell repertoires in COVID-19 (dated by TCRdb to 2019 to 2021). Library generation was performed with the immunoSEQ multiplex PCR assay. TCRdb took over this immuneACCESS table, retaining in-frame rearrangements with V and J assigned. Such tables are incomplete; in checked studies, under half of the missing clones stem from an unresolved V gene, and the remainder is unexplained. The sample includes some 100,000 clones, with about 80% observed a single time. Around a third of the sample goes to the ten largest clones. Material for sequencing was peripheral blood. These receptor sequences come from an older man with active or convalescent COVID-19.

The chain links TRBV7-9 to TRBJ1-3; D possibly corresponds to TRBD1 (6 bases). CDR1 and CDR2 from the germline V gene are SEHNR and FQNEAQ (reference sequence). CDR3 length: 15 amino acids. The V end was cut by 5 bases, the J end by 2 bases, with 13 bases between. The CDR3 DNA is TGTGCCAGCAGCCCACAGGGATCTCCTGGAAACACCATATATTTT. The encoded protein is CASSPQGSPGNTIYF.

This chain connects TRBV6-5 to TRBJ1-6; D remains ambiguous. The CDR3 sequence is 13 residues long. From germline, CDR1 is MNHEY and CDR2 SVGAGI. The CDR3 nucleotides are TGTTTCACAACCAGGCGAGATAATTCACCCCTCCACTTT. As protein: CFTTRRDNSPLHF.

V gene TRBV6-5 combines with J gene TRBJ1-3; D ambiguous. Trimming removed 4 bases from V and 4 bases from J, with 17 bases in between. CDR1 is MNHEY, CDR2 SVGAGI, per germline. CDR3 length: 16 amino acids. CDR3: CASSLFRPSAGNTIYF. The CDR3 DNA reads as TGTGCCAGCAGTTTATTCCGCCCAAGCGCCGGAAACACCATATATTTT.

The CDR3: CASSLRRGRNTIYF. CDR3 DNA: TGTGCCAGCAGCTTGAGGAGAGGGAGAAACACCATATATTTT. This chain joins TRBV5-6 and TRBJ1-3, with no clear D. This CDR3 spans 14 amino acids. Germline assignment: CDR1 SGHDT and CDR2 YYEEEE. Deletions cut 1 base from V and 5 bases from J, with 10 bases between.

The CDR3 protein is CASSQGAAQETQYF. The CDR3 DNA is TGTGCCAGCAGCCAGGGGGCCGCCCAAGAGACCCAGTACTTC. This chain uses TRBV27 with TRBJ2-5, with 8 bases lining up with TRBD1. The length of the CDR3 is 14 residues. Germline V gene lookup returns CDR1 MNHEY and CDR2 SMNVEV (reference sequence). The junction had 4 bases not matched to a gene; V was cut back by 6 bases and J by 1 base.

This sequence joins TRBV7-3 and TRBJ2-2, with 10 bases aligning to TRBD1. V lost 2 bases, J lost 6 bases, and 3 bases stayed unmatched. Germline V lookup: CDR1 SGHTA, CDR2 FQGTGA. The CDR3 extends over 15 amino acids. CDR3 DNA: TGTGCCAGCAGCTTAGCGGGACAGGGGTCCGGGGAGCTGTTTTTT. This sequence encodes CASSLAGQGSGELFF.

The V call is TRBV7-3, the J call TRBJ2-1; D call uncertain. Germline V gene lookup returns CDR1 SGHTA and CDR2 FQGTGA. The V end was cut by 2 bases, the J end by 0 bases, with 5 bases between. The CDR3 is 14 residues long. The CDR3 region is CASSLRSSYNEQFF. Here the CDR3 DNA reads TGTGCCAGCAGCTTACGGAGCTCCTACAATGAGCAGTTCTTC.

This clone was observed a handful of times. The gene calls are TRBV21-1 and TRBJ1-3; the table's D call, TRBD1, was not checked against the DNA. TRBV21-1 is marked as a pseudogene. The CDR3 totals 14 residues. The CDR3 DNA follows: TGTCCCCGGGGACAGGGGGTCTCTGGAAACACCATATATTTT. It is translated as CPRGQGVSGNTIYF.

The gene calls are TRBV3-1 (or the pseudogene TRBV3-2) and TRBJ1-4, with TRBD1 matching 7 bases. Germline V gene lookup returns CDR1 LGHDT and CDR2 YNNKEL (reference sequence). V was pared by 6 bases and J by 4 bases, with 5 bases of the junction left unmatched. The CDR3 is made up of 14 amino acids. The CDR3 region has the DNA TGTGCCAGCAGGCAGACAGGGTTTAATGAAAAACTGTTTTTT. Its protein is CASRQTGFNEKLFF.

This clone was observed a few times. The chain recombines TRBV5-8 with TRBJ1-5; no firm D call. V lost 4 bases and J lost 0, with 14 bases in between. The CDR3 covers 16 residues. The germline CDR1 and CDR2 sequences are SGHTS and YDEGEE. Here the CDR3 DNA reads TGTGCCAGCAGCCCAAAGACAAGCTATAGCAATCAGCCCCAGCATTTT. This sequence encodes CASSPKTSYSNQPQHF. Filled out from reference TRBV5-8 and TRBJ1-5, the complete variable domain reads EAGVTQSPTHLIKTRGQQATLRCSPISGHTSVYWYQQALGLGLQFLLWYDEGEERNRGNFPPRFSGRQFPNYSSELNVNALELEDSALYLCASSPKTSYSNQPQHFGDGTRLSIL.

The chain has TRBV4-1 and TRBJ2-3; 14 bases map to TRBD2. The length of the CDR3 is 16 residues. CDR1 and CDR2 from the germline V gene are MGHRA and YSYEKL. V lost 8 bases, J lost 1 base, and 5 bases stayed unmatched. The CDR3 DNA reads as TGCGCCAGCTCTCCGGGACTAGCGGGAGGCACAGATACGCAGTATTTT. It translates to CASSPGLAGGTDTQYF.

The rearrangement links TRBV27 to TRBJ1-6; 7 bases map to TRBD1. The CDR3 runs 15 residues. The germline V gene has CDR1 MNHEY and CDR2 SMNVEV (reference sequence). V trimming: 0 bases; J trimming: 9 bases; junction bases outside the gene matches: 5. This CDR3 reads CASSLSKGAISPLHF. For the CDR3, the DNA is TGTGCCAGCAGTTTATCGAAGGGGGCAATTTCACCCCTCCACTTT.

CDR3 DNA sequence: TGTGCCAGCAGTTTACAGGGGGCGGAACTGTTTTTT. It codes for CASSLQGAELFF. This rearrangement joins TRBV28 to TRBJ1-4; TRBD1 matches at 8 bases. The CDR3 runs to 12 residues. The J segment lost 12 bases and the V segment lost 2 bases, leaving 2 bases of the junction unmatched. From germline, CDR1 is MDHEN and CDR2 SYDVKM.

V and J are TRBV28 and TRBJ1-4; 8 bases match TRBD1. The CDR3 consists of 16 residues. Losses at the gene ends were 5 bases for V and 6 bases for J; bases not matched to a gene: 11. Looked up from germline, CDR1 is MDHEN and CDR2 is SYDVKM. The CDR3 nucleotides are TGTGCCAGCAGTGCCAGGGGGCATCCCTATGATGAAAAACTGTTTTTT. Its protein product is CASSARGHPYDEKLFF. Combining the CDR3 with reference TRBV28 and TRBJ1-4 gives the whole variable domain DVKVTQSSRYLVKRTGEKVFLECVQDMDHENMFWYRQDPGLGLRLIYFSYDVKMKEKGDIPEGYSVSREKKERFSLILESASTNQTSMYLCASSARGHPYDEKLFFGSGTQLSVL.

There are many counts of this clone. This chain joins TRBV15 and TRBJ1-1; 8 bases are a match to TRBD1. Germline V gene sequence: CDR1 LNHNV, CDR2 YYDKDF (reference sequence). CDR3 length: 15 residues. The V segment lost 5 bases and the J segment 0 bases; nucleotides outside the gene matches: 5. The CDR3 sequence is CATSFHRGMNTEAFF. CDR3 DNA sequence: TGTGCCACCAGCTTCCACAGGGGGATGAACACTGAAGCTTTCTTT.

The chain has TRBV2 and TRBJ2-5, with a weak D call TRBD2 (5 bases). Trimming removed 9 bases at V and 2 bases at J, with 10 bases between. Looked up from germline, CDR1 is SNHLY and CDR2 is FYNNEI. The CDR3 totals 12 residues. CDR3 in DNA: TGTGCCAGTAAGAGGGATCAAGAGACCCAGTACTTC. It is translated as CASKRDQETQYF.

J is TRBJ1-2 and V is TRBV5-6; D ambiguous. This CDR3 comprises 14 residues. The V gene's germline CDR1 is SGHDT and CDR2 YYEEEE. V dropped 4 bases and J dropped 3 bases, with 13 bases sitting between them. The CDR3 sequence: CASSPRGTYYGYTF. Here the CDR3 DNA reads TGTGCCAGCAGCCCCCGTGGCACGTACTATGGCTACACCTTC.

V gene TRBV19 combines with J gene TRBJ2-3, with 7 bases matching TRBD2. Germline V CDR1 and CDR2: LNHDA, SQIVND (reference sequence). The CDR3 consists of 14 residues. V gave up 6 bases and J gave up 0 bases; unmatched junction bases: 3. CDR3 amino acids: CASREAGSTDTQYF. The CDR3 nucleotides read TGTGCCAGTAGGGAAGCGGGGAGCACAGATACGCAGTATTTT.

This rearrangement joins TRBV7-8 to TRBJ1-3, with 8 bases matching TRBD1. The CDR3 is 17 amino acids. Per the germline V gene, CDR1 is SGHVS and CDR2 is FQNEAQ. V shed 5 bases, J shed 4 bases, and the junction held 13 bases outside the gene matches. In nucleotides, the CDR3 is TGTGCCAGCAGCCCAGGACAGGGACCGGCAAGGGGAAACACCATATATTTT. This codes for CASSPGQGPARGNTIYF. Full variable domain (remainder filled in from reference TRBV7-8 and TRBJ1-3): GAGVSQSPRYKVAKRGQDVALRCDPISGHVSLFWYQQALGQGPEFLTYFQNEAQLDKSGLPSDRFFAERPEGSVSTLKIQRTQQEDSAVYLCASSPGQGPARGNTIYFGEGSWLTVV.

The chain employs TRBV25-1 and TRBJ1-2, with D uncertain. CDR1 and CDR2 (germline): MGHDK, SYGVNS. The CDR3 consists of 13 residues. The V end was cut by 2 bases, the J end by 2 bases, with 6 bases between. CDR3 region: CASSEVLNYGYTF. CDR3 in DNA: TGTGCCAGCAGTGAAGTACTAAACTATGGCTACACCTTC.

The chain links TRBV29-1 to TRBJ2-1; 14 bases line up with TRBD2. The V gene's germline CDR1 is SQVTM and CDR2 ANQGSEA. This CDR3 contains 15 residues. The V segment lost 5 bases and the J segment 4 bases; nucleotides outside the gene matches: 4. CDR3 in amino acids: CSVTGTSGSYNEQFF. Here the CDR3 DNA reads TGCAGCGTTACCGGGACTAGCGGGAGTTACAATGAGCAGTTCTTC.

The rearrangement uses TRBV28 and TRBJ1-2; D is unresolved. In germline, CDR1 is MDHEN, CDR2 SYDVKM. V shed 5 bases and J shed 4 bases, with 14 bases lying between them. CDR3 length: 14 amino acids. The CDR3 sequence is CASSPPGDSYGYTF. The CDR3 DNA follows: TGTGCCAGCAGTCCGCCGGGAGACTCCTATGGCTACACCTTC.

In this sample, this clone turned up once. The chain is built from TRBV28 and TRBJ1-1, with a possible D match to TRBD1 (5 bases). This CDR3 region has 16 residues. The V gene's germline CDR1 is MDHEN and CDR2 SYDVKM. The V gene lost 5 bases and the J gene lost 0 bases, with 16 bases spanning the gap. CDR3 region: CASSQFTGALNTEAFF. The CDR3 coding sequence is TGTGCCAGCAGTCAATTCACAGGAGCCTTGAACACTGAAGCTTTCTTT.

This chain uses TRBV15 with TRBJ2-3; TRBD1 agrees at 7 bases. Germline trimming cut 0 bases from V and 0 bases from J; bases unmatched to any gene: 3. Germline V gene data show CDR1 as LNHNV and CDR2 as YYDKDF (reference sequence). The CDR3 sequence is 16 residues long. The CDR3 sequence: CATSRDPGGSTDTQYF. Written as DNA, the CDR3 is TGTGCCACCAGCAGAGACCCAGGGGGAAGCACAGATACGCAGTATTTT.

J is TRBJ1-6 and V is TRBV6-5, with D perhaps matching TRBD1 (5 bases). With 8 bases removed from V and 7 bases from J, the gap between germline ends came to 9 bases. Germline CDR1 and CDR2: MNHEY and SVGAGI. The CDR3 totals 12 residues. The CDR3 DNA is TGTGCCAGCGGTAGACAGAATTCACCCCTCCACTTT. It codes for CASGRQNSPLHF.

The chain has TRBV12-1 and TRBJ1-2; TRBD1, as called in the table, went unchecked against the DNA. TRBV12-1 is designated a pseudogene. CDR3 length: 18 amino acids. The CDR3 here is CASSFLGGGLVKNYGYTF. For the CDR3, the DNA is TGTGCCAGCAGCTTTTTAGGGGGCGGATTGGTCAAAAACTATGGCTACACCTTC.